The 22 T cell receptor beta chains reported below all come from one sample, sequenced in a study of CD8 T cells in Susac syndrome. Random hexamers served to reverse transcribe about 0.5 to 1 ug RNA. One entry per CDR3 protein, called by TCRdb with MiXCR from the immunoSEQ multiplex PCR reads. The profile covers around 200,000 distinct CDR3 sequences, with 85% to 95% appearing a single time and 0.082% taken by the ten largest. Sequenced: CD4+ T cells from PBMCs. These TCRs come from a human donor with multiple sclerosis.

The CDR3 here is CAWSPRQDSPLHF. DNA for the CDR3: TGTGCCTGGAGTCCCCGACAGGATTCACCCCTCCACTTT. The V and J genes are TRBV30 and TRBJ1-6; D possibly corresponds to TRBD1 (6 bases). The V gene's germline CDR1 is GTSNPN and CDR2 SVGIG (reference sequence). The V gene lost 2 bases and the J gene lost 8 bases, with 10 bases spanning the gap. The CDR3 extends over 13 amino acids.

This clonotype came up once. The chain is built from TRBV12-3 or TRBV12-4 and TRBJ2-1; unclear D gene. V lost 6 bases, J lost 9 bases, and 9 bases lay in between. CDR3 length: 11 residues. The CDR3 reads CASSLIFEQFF. CDR3 nucleotide sequence: TGTGCCAGCAGCCTCATCTTTGAGCAGTTCTTC.

This clonotype was counted a single time. The V call is TRBV20-1, the J call TRBJ1-4; TRBD1 agrees at 10 bases. The V and J ends lost 6 bases and 7 bases, in that order; junction bases with no gene match: 8. This CDR3 has 14 amino acids. The germline V gene encodes CDR1 DFQATT and CDR2 SNEGSKA (reference sequence). The CDR3 region is CSATPGQGTEKLFF. CDR3 nucleotides: TGCAGTGCCACACCGGGACAGGGGACTGAAAAACTGTTTTTT.

The chain has TRBV20-1 and TRBJ2-1; TRBD1 or TRBD2 may be the D gene (5 bases each). V was shortened by 1 base and J by 6 bases, with 10 bases between the two germline ends. Germline V gene lookup returns CDR1 DFQATT and CDR2 SNEGSKA (reference sequence). The CDR3 totals 13 residues. Written as DNA, the CDR3 is TGCAGTGCTAGAGCGGGGCCCGCCAATGAGCAGTTCTTC. Encoded protein: CSARAGPANEQFF.

The chain combines TRBV29-1 with TRBJ2-7, with TRBD2 as a possible D gene (6 bases). The germline V and J ends were trimmed by 6 bases and 5 bases, with 14 bases remaining between them. CDR3 length: 12 residues. The germline V gene encodes CDR1 SQVTM and CDR2 ANQGSEA. CDR3 loop: CSVRLGFNEQYF. CDR3 bases: TGCAGCGTCCGACTAGGGTTCAACGAGCAGTACTTC.

The sample holds a few counts of this clonotype. This chain links TRBV9 with TRBJ1-2; 7 bases align to TRBD1. V lost 2 bases and J lost 2; bases outside the gene matches: 0. The V gene's germline CDR1 is SGDLS and CDR2 YYNGEE. The CDR3 sequence is 13 residues long. The CDR3 sequence is CASSVRGNYGYTF. CDR3 sequence (DNA): TGTGCCAGCAGCGTCAGGGGGAACTATGGCTACACCTTC.

This rearrangement joins TRBV5-1 to TRBJ2-1, with TRBD1 matching over 9 bases. V dropped 2 bases and J dropped 5; count of bases not matched to a gene: 5. Germline-derived CDR1 and CDR2 are SGHRS and YFSETQ. This CDR3 comprises 15 residues. In DNA form, the CDR3 reads TGCGCCAGCAGCTTCTGGACAGGGGACGACAATGAGCAGTTCTTC. It is translated as CASSFWTGDDNEQFF.

The CDR3 sequence: CSARGQGGTDTQYF. The CDR3 coding sequence is TGCAGTGCTAGAGGACAGGGGGGCACAGATACGCAGTATTTT. The genes are TRBV20-1 and TRBJ2-3; 9 nucleotides agree with TRBD1. Per the germline V gene, CDR1 is DFQATT and CDR2 is SNEGSKA (reference sequence). The CDR3 consists of 14 residues. J gave up 1 base and V 1 base, and 0 bases lay outside the gene matches.

The gene calls are TRBV6-5 and TRBJ1-6, with 9 positions matching TRBD1. The length of the CDR3 is 14 residues. With 6 bases clipped from V and 7 bases from J, the junction kept 4 bases outside the gene matches. Germline CDR1 MNHEY, CDR2 SVGAGI. The CDR3 coding sequence is TGTGCCAGCAGGACCGGGACAGGGAATTCACCCCTCCACTTT. Its translation: CASRTGTGNSPLHF.

V gene TRBV28 combines with J gene TRBJ1-6; D gene unclear. Germline CDR1 and CDR2: MDHEN and SYDVKM. The CDR3 has 11 residues. Trimming shortened V by 3 bases and J by 15 bases, and 9 bases separated the two germline ends. CDR3 bases: TGTGCCAGCAGTTTCGAAGGAAACCTCCACTTT. The encoded protein is CASSFEGNLHF.

This chain joins TRBV9 and TRBJ2-5; D might be TRBD1 (5 bases). This CDR3 has 14 amino acids. The ends were cut back, 5 bases at V and 2 bases at J, with 13 bases in the middle. Germline CDR1 reads SGDLS; CDR2 reads YYNGEE. CDR3 region: CASSGHMGQETQYF. The CDR3 region has the DNA TGTGCCAGCAGTGGACACATGGGACAAGAGACCCAGTACTTC.

As regards this clonotype: Its ends do not fully match the called genes, so a read error is possible. This CDR3 reads CASSLSGLPSRETQYF. CDR3 nucleotide sequence: TGTGCCAGCAGCTTATCGGGACTCCCAAGCAGGGAGACCCAGTACTTC. The chain uses TRBV27 and TRBJ2-5, with TRBD2 as a possible D gene (6 bases). The CDR3 loop spans 16 amino acids. Germline-derived CDR1 and CDR2 are MNHEY and SMNVEV (reference sequence).

V usage is TRBV6-6 and J usage is TRBJ2-7; the D gene could be TRBD1 or TRBD2 (5 bases each). The germline gives CDR1 MNHNY, CDR2 SVGAGI (reference sequence). V lost 8 bases and J lost 2, with 10 bases in between. The CDR3 spans 12 residues. CDR3 nucleotides: TGTGCCAGCCGGGACGGGACCTACGAGCAGTACGTC. This translates into CASRDGTYEQYV.

The chain carries TRBV9 and TRBJ1-2; 7 bases align to TRBD1. Germline CDR1 reads SGDLS; CDR2 reads YYNGEE. Germline trimming cut 0 bases from V and 4 bases from J; bases unmatched to any gene: 9. The CDR3 has 16 residues. CDR3 bases: TGTGCCAGCAGCGTAGGCGACGCGACAGGGAGCTATGGCTACACCTTC. It is translated as CASSVGDATGSYGYTF.

The chain employs TRBV29-1 and TRBJ2-2; the D is unclear. CDR1 is SQVTM, CDR2 ANQGSEA, per germline. This CDR3 contains 13 residues. The V and J ends lost 0 bases and 5 bases respectively, with 7 bases between them. The CDR3 spells CSVEETPTGELFF. The CDR3 DNA sequence: TGCAGCGTTGAAGAAACCCCAACCGGGGAGCTGTTTTTT.

The gene calls are TRBV3-1 and TRBJ1-5; D is uncertain. The V end lost 4 bases, the J end lost 2 bases, and 9 bases lay between the germline ends. Germline-derived CDR1 and CDR2 are LGHDT and YNNKEL (reference sequence). CDR3 length equals 14 residues. The CDR3 DNA reads as TGTGCCAGCAGCCCCTTAGGTGGCAATCAGCCCCAGCATTTT. Its protein product is CASSPLGGNQPQHF. Variable domain in full (rest from reference TRBV3-1 and TRBJ1-5): DTAVSQTPKYLVTQMGNDKSIKCEQNLGHDTMYWYKQDSKKFLKIMFSYNNKELIINETVPNRFSPKSPDKAHLNLHINSLELGDSAVYFCASSPLGGNQPQHFGDGTRLSIL.

J is TRBJ2-5 and V is TRBV20-1, with 7 bases fitting TRBD1. The V gene end was trimmed by 6 bases and the J gene end by 3 bases; junction bases not matched to a gene: 10. Germline CDR1 and CDR2: DFQATT and SNEGSKA (reference sequence). The CDR3 sequence is 14 residues long. This chain's CDR3 is CSAPDRFSKETQYF. The CDR3 coding sequence is TGCAGTGCACCGGACAGGTTTTCCAAAGAGACCCAGTACTTC.

V gene TRBV3-1 combines with J gene TRBJ1-5; D ambiguous. The CDR3 length is 15 residues. Germline V gene lookup returns CDR1 LGHDT and CDR2 YNNKEL (reference sequence). The germline V and J ends were trimmed by 4 bases and 0 bases, with 10 bases remaining between them. In DNA form, the CDR3 reads TGTGCCAGCAGCCCCTCCGCACATAGCAATCAGCCCCAGCATTTT. The encoded protein is CASSPSAHSNQPQHF.

This chain links TRBV20-1 with TRBJ2-7; no clear D. V was cut by 1 base and J by 4 bases, with 11 bases left in between. CDR3 length: 13 residues. CDR1 is DFQATT, CDR2 SNEGSKA, per germline (reference sequence). For the CDR3, the DNA is TGCAGTGCTAGAGCCAAGACCTGGTACGAGCAGTACTTC. Translated, it gives CSARAKTWYEQYF.

The chain links TRBV4-2 to TRBJ2-1, with D possibly matching TRBD2 (5 bases). Trimming stripped 0 bases from V and 7 bases from J, with 10 bases between. CDR1 LGHNA and CDR2 YNFKEQ come from the germline V gene. This CDR3 has 14 residues. The CDR3 DNA reads TGTGCCAGCAGCCAAGATGAGCGGCGGAATGAGCAGTTCTTC. Translating it yields CASSQDERRNEQFF.

The chain employs TRBV6-5 and TRBJ1-1; the D is unclear. Germline CDR1 MNHEY, CDR2 SVGAGI. Trimming left V 2 bases short and J 0 bases short, with 10 bases between. The CDR3 is made up of 15 amino acids. The CDR3 sequence is CASSYRAMLNTEAFF. The CDR3 region has the DNA TGTGCCAGCAGTTACAGGGCGATGTTGAACACTGAAGCTTTCTTT.

CDR3 region: CASSVEVEQETQYF. The CDR3 nucleotides read TGTGCCAGCAGCGTAGAAGTGGAGCAGGAGACCCAGTACTTC. The chain links TRBV9 to TRBJ2-5; the D is unclear. V was trimmed by 0 bases and J by 5 bases, leaving 11 bases between them. The V gene's germline CDR1 is SGDLS and CDR2 YYNGEE. CDR3 length equals 14 residues. Full variable domain (rest looked up from reference TRBV9 and TRBJ2-5): DSGVTQTPKHLITATGQRVTLRCSPRSGDLSVYWYQQSLDQGLQFLIQYYNGEERAKGNILERFSAQQFPDLHSELNLSSLELGDSALYFCASSVEVEQETQYFGPGTRLLVL.